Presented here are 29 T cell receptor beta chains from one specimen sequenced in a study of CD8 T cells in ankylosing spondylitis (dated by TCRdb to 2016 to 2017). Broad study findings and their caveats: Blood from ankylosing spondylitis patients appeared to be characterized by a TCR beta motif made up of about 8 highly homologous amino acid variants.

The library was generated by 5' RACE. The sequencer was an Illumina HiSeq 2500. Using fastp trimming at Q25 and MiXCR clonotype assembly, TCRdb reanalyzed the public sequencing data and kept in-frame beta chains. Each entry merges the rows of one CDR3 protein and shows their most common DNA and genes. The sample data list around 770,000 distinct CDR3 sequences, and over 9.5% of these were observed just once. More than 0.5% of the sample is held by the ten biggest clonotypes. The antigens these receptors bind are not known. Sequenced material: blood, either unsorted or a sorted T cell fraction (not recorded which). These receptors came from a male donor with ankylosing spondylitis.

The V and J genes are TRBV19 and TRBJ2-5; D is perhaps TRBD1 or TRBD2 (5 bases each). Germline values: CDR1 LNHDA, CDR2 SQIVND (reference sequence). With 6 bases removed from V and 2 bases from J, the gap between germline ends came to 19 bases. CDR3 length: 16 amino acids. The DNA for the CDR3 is TGTGCCAGTAGCCATCCTCCGTCGAGGGGTCAAGAGACCCAGTACTTC. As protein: CASSHPPSRGQETQYF.

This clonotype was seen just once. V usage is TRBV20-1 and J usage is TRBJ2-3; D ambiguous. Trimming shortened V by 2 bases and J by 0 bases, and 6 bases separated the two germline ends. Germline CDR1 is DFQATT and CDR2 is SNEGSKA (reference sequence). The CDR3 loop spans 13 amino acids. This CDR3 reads CSARQFSTDTQYF. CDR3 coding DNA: TGCAGTGCTAGACAGTTTAGCACAGATACGCAGTATTTT.

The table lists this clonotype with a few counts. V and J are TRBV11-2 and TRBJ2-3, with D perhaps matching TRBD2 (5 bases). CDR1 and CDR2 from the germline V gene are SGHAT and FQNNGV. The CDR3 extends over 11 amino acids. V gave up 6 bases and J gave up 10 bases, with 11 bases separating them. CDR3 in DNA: TGTGCCAGCAGAGACTACGTGGCGCAGTATTTT. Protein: CASRDYVAQYF.

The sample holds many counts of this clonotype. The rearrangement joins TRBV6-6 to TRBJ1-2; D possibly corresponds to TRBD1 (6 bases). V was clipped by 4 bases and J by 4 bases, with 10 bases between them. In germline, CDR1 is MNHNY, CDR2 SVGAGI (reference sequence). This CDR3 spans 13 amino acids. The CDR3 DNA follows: TGTGCCAGCAGTTTAATGGACAGCTATGGCTACACCTTC. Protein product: CASSLMDSYGYTF.

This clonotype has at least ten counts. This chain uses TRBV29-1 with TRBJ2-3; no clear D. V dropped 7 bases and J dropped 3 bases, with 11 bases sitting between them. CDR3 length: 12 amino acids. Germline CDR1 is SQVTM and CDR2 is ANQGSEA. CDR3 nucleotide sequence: TGCAGCGGGGAAGAAGGGACAGATACGCAGTATTTT. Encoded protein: CSGEEGTDTQYF.

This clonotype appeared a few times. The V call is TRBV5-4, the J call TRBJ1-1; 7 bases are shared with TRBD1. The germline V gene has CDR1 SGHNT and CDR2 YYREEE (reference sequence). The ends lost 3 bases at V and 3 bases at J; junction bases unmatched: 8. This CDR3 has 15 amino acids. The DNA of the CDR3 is TGTGCCAGCAGCTCTGGAGGGGGCTTGGACACTGAAGCTTTCTTT. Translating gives CASSSGGGLDTEAFF.

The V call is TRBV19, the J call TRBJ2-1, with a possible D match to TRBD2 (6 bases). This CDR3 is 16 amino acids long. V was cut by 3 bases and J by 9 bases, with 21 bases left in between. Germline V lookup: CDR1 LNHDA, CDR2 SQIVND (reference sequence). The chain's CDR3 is CASSIGVRSGVGEQFF. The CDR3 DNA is TGTGCCAGTAGTATTGGGGTCCGCTCGGGAGTTGGTGAGCAGTTCTTC. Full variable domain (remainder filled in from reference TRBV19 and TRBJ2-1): DGGITQSPKYLFRKEGQNVTLSCEQNLNHDAMYWYRQDPGQGLRLIYYSQIVNDFQKGDIAEGYSVSREKKESFPLTVTSAQKNPTAFYLCASSIGVRSGVGEQFFGPGTRLTVL.

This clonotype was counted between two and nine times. The DNA for the CDR3 is TGTGCCAGCAGTGAATTGAGGAATGAAAAACTGTTTTTT. Protein product: CASSELRNEKLFF. The chain joins TRBV25-1 to TRBJ1-4, with no clear D. CDR3 length equals 13 residues. The V gene lost 1 base and the J gene lost 5 bases, with 5 bases spanning the gap. CDR1 and CDR2 from the germline V gene are MGHDK and SYGVNS.

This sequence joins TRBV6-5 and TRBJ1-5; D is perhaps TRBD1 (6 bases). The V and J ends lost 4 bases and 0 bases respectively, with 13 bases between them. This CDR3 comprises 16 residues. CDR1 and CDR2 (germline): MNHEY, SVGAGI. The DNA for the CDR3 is TGTGCCAGCAGTTTCACTACAGGGTATAGCAATCAGCCCCAGCATTTT. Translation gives CASSFTTGYSNQPQHF.

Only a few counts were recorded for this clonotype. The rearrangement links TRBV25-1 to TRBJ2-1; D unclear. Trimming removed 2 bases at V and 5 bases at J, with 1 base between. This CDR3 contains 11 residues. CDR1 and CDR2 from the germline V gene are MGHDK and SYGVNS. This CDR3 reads CASSENNEQFF. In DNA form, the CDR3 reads TGTGCCAGCAGTGAAAACAATGAGCAGTTCTTC.

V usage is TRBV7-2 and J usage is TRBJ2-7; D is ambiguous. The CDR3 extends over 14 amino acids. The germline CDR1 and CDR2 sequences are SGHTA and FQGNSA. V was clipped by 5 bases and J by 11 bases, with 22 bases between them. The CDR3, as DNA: TGTGCCAGCAGCGTTATAGGTGGGCCGCCGGTAAAGTACTTC. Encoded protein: CASSVIGGPPVKYF.

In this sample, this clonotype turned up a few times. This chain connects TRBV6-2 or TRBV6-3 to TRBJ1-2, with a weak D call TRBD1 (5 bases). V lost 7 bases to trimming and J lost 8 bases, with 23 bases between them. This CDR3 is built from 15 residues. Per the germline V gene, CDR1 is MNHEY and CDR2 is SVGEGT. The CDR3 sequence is CASIDIGTGGRGYTF. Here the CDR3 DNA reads TGTGCCAGCATTGATATCGGGACCGGGGGACGGGGCTACACCTTC.

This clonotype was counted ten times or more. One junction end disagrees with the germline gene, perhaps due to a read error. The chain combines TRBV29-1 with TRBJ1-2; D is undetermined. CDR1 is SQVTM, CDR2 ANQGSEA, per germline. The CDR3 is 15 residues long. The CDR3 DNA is TGCAGCGTTGAAGATCCATGGAGGGCCGGACGGCGGATTGCCTTC. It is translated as CSVEDPWRAGRRIAF.

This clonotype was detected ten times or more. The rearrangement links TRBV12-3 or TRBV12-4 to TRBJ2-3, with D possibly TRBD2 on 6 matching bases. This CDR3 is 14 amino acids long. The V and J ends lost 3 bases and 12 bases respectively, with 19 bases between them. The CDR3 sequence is CASSFRRRAAPQYF. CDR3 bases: TGTGCCAGCAGTTTTAGGAGGAGGGCAGCCCCCCAGTATTTT.

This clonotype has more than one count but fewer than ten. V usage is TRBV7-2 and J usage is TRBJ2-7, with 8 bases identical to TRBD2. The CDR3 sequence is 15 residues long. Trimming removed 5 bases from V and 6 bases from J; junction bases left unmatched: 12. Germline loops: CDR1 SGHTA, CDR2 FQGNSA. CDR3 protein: CASSGRQYREGEQYF. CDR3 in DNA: TGTGCCAGCAGCGGAAGACAGTACCGGGAGGGCGAGCAGTACTTC.

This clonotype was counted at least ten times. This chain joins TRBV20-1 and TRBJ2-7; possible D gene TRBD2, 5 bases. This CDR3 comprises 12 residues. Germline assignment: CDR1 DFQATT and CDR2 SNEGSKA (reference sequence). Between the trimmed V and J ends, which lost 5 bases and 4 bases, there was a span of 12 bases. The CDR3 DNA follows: TGCAGTGCTCGGACTCCGCAGTACGAGCAGTACTTC. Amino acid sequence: CSARTPQYEQYF.

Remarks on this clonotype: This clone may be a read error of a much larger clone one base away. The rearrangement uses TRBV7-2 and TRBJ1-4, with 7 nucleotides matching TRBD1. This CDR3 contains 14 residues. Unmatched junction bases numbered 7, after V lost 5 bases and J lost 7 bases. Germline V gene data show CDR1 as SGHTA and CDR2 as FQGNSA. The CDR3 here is CASSQQGTAEKLFF. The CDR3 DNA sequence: TGTGCCAGCAGCCAACAGGGGACGGCTGAAAAACTGTTTTTT.

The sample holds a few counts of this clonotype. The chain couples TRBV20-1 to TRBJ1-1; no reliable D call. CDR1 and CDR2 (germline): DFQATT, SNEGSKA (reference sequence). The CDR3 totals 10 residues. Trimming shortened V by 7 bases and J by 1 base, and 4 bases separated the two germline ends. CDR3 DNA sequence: TGCAGTGATGGGAACACTGAAGCTTTCTTT. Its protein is CSDGNTEAFF.

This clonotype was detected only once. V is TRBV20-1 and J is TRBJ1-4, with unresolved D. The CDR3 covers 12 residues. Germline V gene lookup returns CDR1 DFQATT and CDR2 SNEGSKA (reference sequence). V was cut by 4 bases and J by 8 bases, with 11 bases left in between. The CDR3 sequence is CSAKDSGEKLFF. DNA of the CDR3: TGCAGTGCTAAAGATTCGGGGGAAAAACTGTTTTTT.

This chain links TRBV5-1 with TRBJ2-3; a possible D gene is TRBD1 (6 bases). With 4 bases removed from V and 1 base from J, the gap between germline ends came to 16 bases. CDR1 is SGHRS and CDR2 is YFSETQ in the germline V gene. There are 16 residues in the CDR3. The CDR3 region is CASSPGPRQGTDTQYF. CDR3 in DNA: TGCGCCAGCAGCCCGGGTCCTAGACAGGGCACAGATACGCAGTATTTT.

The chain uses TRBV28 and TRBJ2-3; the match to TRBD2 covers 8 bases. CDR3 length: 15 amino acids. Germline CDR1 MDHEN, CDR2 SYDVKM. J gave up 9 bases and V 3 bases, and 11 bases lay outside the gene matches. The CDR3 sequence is CASSFVGLAQTTQYF. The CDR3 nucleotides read TGTGCCAGCAGTTTCGTAGGACTAGCCCAGACGACGCAGTATTTT.

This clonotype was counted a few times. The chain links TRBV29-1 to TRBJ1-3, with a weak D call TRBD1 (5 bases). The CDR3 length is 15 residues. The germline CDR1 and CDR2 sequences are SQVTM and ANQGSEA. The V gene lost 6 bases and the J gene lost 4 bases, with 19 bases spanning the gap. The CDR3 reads CSVPIRDRWGNTIYF. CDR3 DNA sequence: TGCAGCGTGCCGATCAGGGATCGGTGGGGAAACACCATATATTTT.

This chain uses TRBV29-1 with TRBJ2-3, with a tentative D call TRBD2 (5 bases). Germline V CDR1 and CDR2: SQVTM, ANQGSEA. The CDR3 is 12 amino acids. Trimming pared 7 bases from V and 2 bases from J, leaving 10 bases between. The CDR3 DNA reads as TGCAGCGGGAAGGACTCCACAGATACGCAGTATTTT. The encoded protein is CSGKDSTDTQYF.

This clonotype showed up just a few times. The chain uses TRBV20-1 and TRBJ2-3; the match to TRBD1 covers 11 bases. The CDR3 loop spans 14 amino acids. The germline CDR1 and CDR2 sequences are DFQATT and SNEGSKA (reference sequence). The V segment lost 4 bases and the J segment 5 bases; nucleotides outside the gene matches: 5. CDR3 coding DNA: TGCAGTGCTAACCCCGGGACAGGGGGAGATACGCAGTATTTT. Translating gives CSANPGTGGDTQYF.

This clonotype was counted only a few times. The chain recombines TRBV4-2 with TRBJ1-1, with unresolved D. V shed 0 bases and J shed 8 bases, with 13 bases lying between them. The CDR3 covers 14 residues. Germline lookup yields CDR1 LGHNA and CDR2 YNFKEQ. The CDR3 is CASSQDHRVGEAFF. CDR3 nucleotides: TGTGCCAGCAGCCAAGATCACCGGGTCGGAGAAGCTTTCTTT.

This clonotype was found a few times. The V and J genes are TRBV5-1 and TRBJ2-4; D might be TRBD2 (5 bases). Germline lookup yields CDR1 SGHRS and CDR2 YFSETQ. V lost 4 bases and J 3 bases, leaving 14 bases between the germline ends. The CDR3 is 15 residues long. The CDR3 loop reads CASSKTGIDKNIQYF. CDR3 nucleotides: TGCGCCAGCAGCAAAACCGGGATCGACAAAAACATTCAGTACTTC.

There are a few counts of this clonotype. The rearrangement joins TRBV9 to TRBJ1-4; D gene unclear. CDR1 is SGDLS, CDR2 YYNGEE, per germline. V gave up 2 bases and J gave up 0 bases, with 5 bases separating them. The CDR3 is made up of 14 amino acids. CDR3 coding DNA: TGTGCCAGCAGCGTCGAGCCAACTAATGAAAAACTGTTTTTT. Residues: CASSVEPTNEKLFF. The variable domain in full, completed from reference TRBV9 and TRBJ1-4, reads DSGVTQTPKHLITATGQRVTLRCSPRSGDLSVYWYQQSLDQGLQFLIQYYNGEERAKGNILERFSAQQFPDLHSELNLSSLELGDSALYFCASSVEPTNEKLFFGSGTQLSVL.

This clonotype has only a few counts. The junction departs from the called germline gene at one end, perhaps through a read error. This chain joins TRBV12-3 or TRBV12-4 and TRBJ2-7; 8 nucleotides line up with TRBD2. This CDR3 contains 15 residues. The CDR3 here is CASSLVRTSSYEQYF. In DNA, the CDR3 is TGTGCCAGCAGTTTGGTCCGGACTAGCTCCTATGAGCAGTACTTC.

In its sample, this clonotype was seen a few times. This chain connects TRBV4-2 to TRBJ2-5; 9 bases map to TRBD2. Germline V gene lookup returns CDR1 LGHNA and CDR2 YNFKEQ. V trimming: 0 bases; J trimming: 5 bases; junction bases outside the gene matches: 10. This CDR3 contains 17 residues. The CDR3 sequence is CASSQDPPRGGRETQYF. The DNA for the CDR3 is TGTGCCAGCAGCCAAGATCCCCCGCGGGGGGGAAGGGAGACCCAGTACTTC.